Below, 5 T cell receptor beta chains from the same sample are listed, as sequenced in a study of blood T cell repertoires in COVID-19 (dated by TCRdb to the early 2020s). Libraries were constructed by the immunoSEQ multiplex PCR assay. TCRdb took over this immuneACCESS table, retaining in-frame rearrangements with V and J assigned. Such tables are incomplete; in checked studies, under half of the missing clones stem from an unresolved V gene, and the remainder is unexplained. This sample gives about 86,000 clones in total; approximately 80% of them show up just once. The ten biggest clones cover approximately 31% of the sample. The sample consisted of peripheral blood. These receptors were taken from a woman of 80 years or more with active or convalescent COVID-19.

The J gene is TRBJ1-1, the V gene TRBV6-2 or TRBV6-3; 7 bases align to TRBD1. Germline trimming cut 5 bases from V and 6 bases from J; bases unmatched to any gene: 15. The CDR3 has 16 residues. Germline V lookup: CDR1 MNHEY, CDR2 SVGEGT. The CDR3 region has the DNA TGTGCCAGCAGTCTCCCTCCGGGAGGGGGCATCGCTGAAGCTTTCTTT. This codes for CASSLPPGGGIAEAFF.

The chain combines TRBV5-1 with TRBJ1-3; D is perhaps TRBD1 (5 bases). CDR3 size: 13 residues. The V gene lost 0 bases and the J gene lost 8 bases, with 9 bases spanning the gap. Looked up from germline, CDR1 is SGHRS and CDR2 is YFSETQ. CDR3 protein: CASSLERGDTIYF. CDR3 nucleotides: TGCGCCAGCAGCTTGGAAAGGGGTGACACCATATATTTT.

This clone was found once. The V and J genes are TRBV5-1 and TRBJ2-5; the D is unclear. CDR1 and CDR2 (germline): SGHRS, YFSETQ. The CDR3 is 14 amino acids. V gave up 0 bases and J gave up 1 base, with 7 bases separating them. The CDR3 loop is CASSLGAAQETQYF. Here the CDR3 DNA reads TGCGCCAGCAGCTTGGGGGCAGCCCAAGAGACCCAGTACTTC.

This chain connects TRBV15 to TRBJ1-2, with a possible D match to TRBD1 (5 bases). Germline V gene lookup returns CDR1 LNHNV and CDR2 YYDKDF (reference sequence). V was clipped by 0 bases and J by 8 bases, with 16 bases between them. The CDR3 sequence is 15 residues long. The CDR3 sequence: CATSRDRLQAWGYTF. The CDR3 DNA reads as TGTGCCACCAGCAGAGATAGGCTACAGGCATGGGGCTACACCTTC.

The V and J genes are TRBV19 and TRBJ1-1; a weak D match, TRBD1 (5 bases). Germline CDR1 LNHDA, CDR2 SQIVND (reference sequence). The CDR3 is 13 amino acids. The germline V and J ends were trimmed by 11 bases and 0 bases, with 13 bases remaining between them. The CDR3 DNA follows: TGTGCCTCCCGAGGACAAATGAACACTGAAGCTTTCTTT. Translation gives CASRGQMNTEAFF. Full variable domain (remainder filled in from reference TRBV19 and TRBJ1-1): DGGITQSPKYLFRKEGQNVTLSCEQNLNHDAMYWYRQDPGQGLRLIYYSQIVNDFQKGDIAEGYSVSREKKESFPLTVTSAQKNPTAFYLCASRGQMNTEAFFGQGTRLTVV.